This TCR beta chain was recovered during a study of blood T cell repertoires in COVID-19. Overall study: The samples span acute and convalescent COVID-19 from the United States, Italy and Spain. T cells, B-cell-depleted T cells, or PBMCs supplied cDNA or gDNA.

The CDR3 consists of 15 residues. V was trimmed by 5 bases and J by 0 bases, leaving 13 bases between them. Germline CDR1 reads MNHEY; CDR2 reads SMNVEV (reference sequence). Per the authors' pipeline: Amplification from reference gene primers served as the basis for estimated nucleated cell counts. Profiled with immunoSEQ multiplex PCR; TCRdb holds only in-frame clones, not every one. The DNA gave D and trimming, while V, J and clone size come from that table. The data contain 60,000 to 70,000 clones, 65% to 90% of them singletons. Sequencing was done on a sample of peripheral blood. This TCR was recovered from a woman aged 55-70 years with acute or convalescent COVID-19. The genes are TRBV27 and TRBJ1-2, with D tentatively TRBD1 (5 bases). CDR3 DNA sequence: TGTGCCAGCAGTCCATGGGGCCGAGCTAACTATGGCTACACCTTC. It yields the protein CASSPWGRANYGYTF.